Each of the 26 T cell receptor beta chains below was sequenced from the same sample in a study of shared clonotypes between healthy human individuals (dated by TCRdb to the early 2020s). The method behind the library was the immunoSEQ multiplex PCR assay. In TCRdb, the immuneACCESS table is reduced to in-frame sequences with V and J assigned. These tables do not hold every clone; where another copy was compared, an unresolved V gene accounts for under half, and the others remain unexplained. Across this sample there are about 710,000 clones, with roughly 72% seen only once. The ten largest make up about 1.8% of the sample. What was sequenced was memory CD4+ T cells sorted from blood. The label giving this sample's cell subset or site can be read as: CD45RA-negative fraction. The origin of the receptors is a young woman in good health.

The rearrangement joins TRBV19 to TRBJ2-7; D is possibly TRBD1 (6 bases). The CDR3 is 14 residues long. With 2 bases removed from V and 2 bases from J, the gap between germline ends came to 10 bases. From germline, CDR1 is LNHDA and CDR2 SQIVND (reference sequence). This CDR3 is CASSISRGAYEQYF. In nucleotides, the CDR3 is TGTGCCAGTAGTATATCCAGGGGAGCCTACGAGCAGTACTTC.

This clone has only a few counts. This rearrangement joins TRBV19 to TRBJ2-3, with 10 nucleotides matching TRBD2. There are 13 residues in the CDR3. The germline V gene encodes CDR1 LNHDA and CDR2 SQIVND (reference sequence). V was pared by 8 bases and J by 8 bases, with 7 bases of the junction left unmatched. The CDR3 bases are TGTGCCAGTGCCGGGACTAGCGTAAGTACGCAGTATTTT. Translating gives CASAGTSVSTQYF.

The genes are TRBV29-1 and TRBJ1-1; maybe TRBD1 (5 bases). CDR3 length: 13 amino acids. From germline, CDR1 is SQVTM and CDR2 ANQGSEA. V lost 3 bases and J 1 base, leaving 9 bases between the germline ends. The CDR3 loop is CSVDQGANTEAFF. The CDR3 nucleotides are TGCAGCGTTGATCAGGGAGCGAACACTGAAGCTTTCTTT.

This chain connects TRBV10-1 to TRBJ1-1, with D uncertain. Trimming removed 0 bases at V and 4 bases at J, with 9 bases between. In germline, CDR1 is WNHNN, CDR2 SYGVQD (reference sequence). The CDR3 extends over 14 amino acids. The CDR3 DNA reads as TGCGCCAGCAGTGAGTCTTCGAGATTCACTGAAGCTTTCTTT. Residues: CASSESSRFTEAFF.

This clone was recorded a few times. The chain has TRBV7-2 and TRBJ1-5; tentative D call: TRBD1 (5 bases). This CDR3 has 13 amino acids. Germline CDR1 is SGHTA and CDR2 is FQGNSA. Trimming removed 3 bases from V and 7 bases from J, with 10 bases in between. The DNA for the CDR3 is TGTGCCAGCAGCTTGGGAGGGGCCCAGCCCCAGCATTTT. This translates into CASSLGGAQPQHF.

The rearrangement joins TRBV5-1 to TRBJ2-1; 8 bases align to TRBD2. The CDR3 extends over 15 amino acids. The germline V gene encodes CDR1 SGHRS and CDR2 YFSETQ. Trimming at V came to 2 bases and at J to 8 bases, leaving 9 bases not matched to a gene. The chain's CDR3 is CASSLERERLDEQFF. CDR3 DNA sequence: TGCGCCAGCAGCTTAGAGCGGGAGCGACTGGATGAGCAGTTCTTC.

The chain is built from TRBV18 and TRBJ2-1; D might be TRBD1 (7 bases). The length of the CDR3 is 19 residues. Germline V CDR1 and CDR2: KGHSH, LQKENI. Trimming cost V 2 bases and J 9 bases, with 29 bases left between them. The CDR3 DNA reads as TGTGCCAGCTCACCAAGGAATAACAGGGGAGGCGGAATTGGGAGTGAGCAGTTCTTC. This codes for CASSPRNNRGGGIGSEQFF.

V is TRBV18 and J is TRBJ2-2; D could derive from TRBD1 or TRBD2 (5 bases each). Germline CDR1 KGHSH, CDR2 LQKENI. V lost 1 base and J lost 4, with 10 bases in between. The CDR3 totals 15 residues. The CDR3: CASSPLRGPTGELFF. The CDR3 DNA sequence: TGTGCCAGCTCACCACTAAGGGGACCCACCGGGGAGCTGTTTTTT.

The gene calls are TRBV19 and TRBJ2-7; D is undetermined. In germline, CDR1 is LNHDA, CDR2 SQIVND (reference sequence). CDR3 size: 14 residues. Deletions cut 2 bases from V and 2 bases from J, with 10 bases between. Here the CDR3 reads CASSILDGPYEQYF. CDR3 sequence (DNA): TGTGCCAGTAGTATACTAGACGGGCCCTACGAGCAGTACTTC.

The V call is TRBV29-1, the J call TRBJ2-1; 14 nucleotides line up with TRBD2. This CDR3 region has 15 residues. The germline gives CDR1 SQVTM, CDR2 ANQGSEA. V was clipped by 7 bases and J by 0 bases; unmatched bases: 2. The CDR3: CSGGLAGGSYNEQFF. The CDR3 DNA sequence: TGCAGCGGAGGACTAGCGGGAGGCTCCTACAATGAGCAGTTCTTC.

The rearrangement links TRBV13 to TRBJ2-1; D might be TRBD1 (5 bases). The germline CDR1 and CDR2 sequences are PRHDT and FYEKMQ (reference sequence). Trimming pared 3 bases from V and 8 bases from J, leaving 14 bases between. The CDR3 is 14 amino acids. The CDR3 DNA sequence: TGTGCCAGCAGCTTTAAGCAGGGCCTGGATGAGCAGTTCTTC. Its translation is CASSFKQGLDEQFF.

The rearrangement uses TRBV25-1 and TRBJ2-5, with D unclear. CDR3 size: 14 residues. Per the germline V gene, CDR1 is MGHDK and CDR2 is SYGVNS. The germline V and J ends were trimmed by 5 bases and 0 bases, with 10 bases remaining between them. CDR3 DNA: TGTGCCAGCAGTTCGCACAGTAACCAAGAGACCCAGTACTTC. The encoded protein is CASSSHSNQETQYF.

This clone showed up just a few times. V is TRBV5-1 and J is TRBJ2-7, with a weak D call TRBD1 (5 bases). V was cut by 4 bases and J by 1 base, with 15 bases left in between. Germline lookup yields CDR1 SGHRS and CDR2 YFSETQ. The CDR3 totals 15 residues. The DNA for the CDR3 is TGCGCCAGCAGCGCGGCACCACAGGTATCCTACGAGCAGTACTTC. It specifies CASSAAPQVSYEQYF.

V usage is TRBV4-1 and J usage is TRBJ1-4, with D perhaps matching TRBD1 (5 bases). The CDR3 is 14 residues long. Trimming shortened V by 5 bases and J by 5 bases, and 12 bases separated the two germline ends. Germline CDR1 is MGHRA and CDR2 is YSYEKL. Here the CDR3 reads CASSSPGRNEKLFF. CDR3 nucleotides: TGCGCCAGCAGCTCGCCGGGACGGAATGAAAAACTGTTTTTT.

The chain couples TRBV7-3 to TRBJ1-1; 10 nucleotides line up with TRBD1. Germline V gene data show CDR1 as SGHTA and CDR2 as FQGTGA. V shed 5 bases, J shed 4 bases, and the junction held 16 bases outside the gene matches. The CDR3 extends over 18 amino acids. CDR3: CASSPAGQGRGGSTEAFF. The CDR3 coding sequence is TGTGCCAGCAGCCCAGCGGGACAGGGGAGAGGTGGAAGCACTGAAGCTTTCTTT.

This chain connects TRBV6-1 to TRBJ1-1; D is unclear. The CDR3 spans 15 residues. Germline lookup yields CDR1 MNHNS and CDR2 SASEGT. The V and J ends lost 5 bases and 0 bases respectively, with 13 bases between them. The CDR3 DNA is TGTGCCAGCAGTACCCGACGGGGTATGAACACTGAAGCTTTCTTT. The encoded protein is CASSTRRGMNTEAFF.

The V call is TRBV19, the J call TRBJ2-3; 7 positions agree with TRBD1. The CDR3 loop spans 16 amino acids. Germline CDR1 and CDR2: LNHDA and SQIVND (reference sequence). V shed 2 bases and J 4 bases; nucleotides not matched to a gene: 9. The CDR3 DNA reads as TGTGCCAGTAGTATACAGGGGGTAAACAGTGCAGATACGCAGTATTTT. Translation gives CASSIQGVNSADTQYF.

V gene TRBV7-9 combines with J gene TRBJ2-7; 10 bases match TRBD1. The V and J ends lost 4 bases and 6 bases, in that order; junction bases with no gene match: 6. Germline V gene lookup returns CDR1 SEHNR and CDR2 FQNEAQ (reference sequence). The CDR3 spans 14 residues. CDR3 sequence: CASSSDRGVSEQYF. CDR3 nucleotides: TGTGCCAGCAGCTCGGACAGGGGGGTTTCCGAGCAGTACTTC.

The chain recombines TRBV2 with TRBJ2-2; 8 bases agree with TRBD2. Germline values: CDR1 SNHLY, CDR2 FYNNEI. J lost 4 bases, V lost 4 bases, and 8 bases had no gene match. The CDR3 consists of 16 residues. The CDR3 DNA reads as TGTGCCAGCAGTGTCCGACTAGCGCGGGGCACCGGGGAGCTGTTTTTT. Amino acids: CASSVRLARGTGELFF. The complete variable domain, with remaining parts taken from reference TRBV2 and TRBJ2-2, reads EPEVTQTPSHQVTQMGQEVILRCVPISNHLYFYWYRQILGQKVEFLVSFYNNEISEKSEIFDDQFSVERPDGSNFTLKIRSTKLEDSAMYFCASSVRLARGTGELFFGEGSRLTVL.

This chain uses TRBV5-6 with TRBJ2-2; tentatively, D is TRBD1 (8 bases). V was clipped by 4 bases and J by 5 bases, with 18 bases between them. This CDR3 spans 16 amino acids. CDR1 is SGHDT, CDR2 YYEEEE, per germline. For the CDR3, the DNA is TGTGCCAGCAGCCCAGGTTTACAGGGGGGGACCGGGGAGCTGTTTTTT. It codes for CASSPGLQGGTGELFF.

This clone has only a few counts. The CDR3 here is CASSLGPSGREQFF. CDR3 DNA sequence: TGTGCCAGCAGCCTGGGGCCTAGCGGGAGGGAGCAGTTCTTC. This chain uses TRBV28 with TRBJ2-1, with 11 bases that match TRBD2. CDR3 length equals 14 residues. Germline values: CDR1 MDHEN, CDR2 SYDVKM. Trimming at V came to 6 bases and at J to 10 bases, leaving 8 bases not matched to a gene.

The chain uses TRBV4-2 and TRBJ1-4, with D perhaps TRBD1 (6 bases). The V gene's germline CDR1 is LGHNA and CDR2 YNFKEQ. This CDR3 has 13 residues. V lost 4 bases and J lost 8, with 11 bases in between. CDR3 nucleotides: TGTGCCAGCAGCCCGTCACAGGGAGAAAAACTGTTTTTT. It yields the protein CASSPSQGEKLFF.

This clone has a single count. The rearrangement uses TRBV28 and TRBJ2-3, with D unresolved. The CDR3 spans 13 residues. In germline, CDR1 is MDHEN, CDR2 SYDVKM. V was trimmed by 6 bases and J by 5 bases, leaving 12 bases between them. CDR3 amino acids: CASSQDSRDTQYF. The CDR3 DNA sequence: TGTGCCAGCAGCCAGGATAGTAGAGATACGCAGTATTTT.

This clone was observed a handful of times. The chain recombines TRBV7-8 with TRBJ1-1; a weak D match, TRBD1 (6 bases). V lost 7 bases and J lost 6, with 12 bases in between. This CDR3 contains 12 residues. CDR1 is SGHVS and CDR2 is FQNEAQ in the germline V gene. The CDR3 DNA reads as TGTGCCAGCAACCACAAGGGGGCTGAAGCTTTCTTT. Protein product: CASNHKGAEAFF.

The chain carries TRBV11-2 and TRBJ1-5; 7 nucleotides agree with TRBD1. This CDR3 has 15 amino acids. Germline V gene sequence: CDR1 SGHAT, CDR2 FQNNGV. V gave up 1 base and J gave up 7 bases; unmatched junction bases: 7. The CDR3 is CASSLVVTGDQPQHF. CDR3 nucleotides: TGTGCCAGCAGCTTAGTCGTAACAGGGGACCAGCCCCAGCATTTT. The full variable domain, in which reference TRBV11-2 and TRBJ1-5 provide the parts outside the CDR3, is EAGVAQSPRYKIIEKRQSVAFWCNPISGHATLYWYQQILGQGPKLLIQFQNNGVVDDSQLPKDRFSAERLKGVDSTLKIQPAKLEDSAVYLCASSLVVTGDQPQHFGDGTRLSIL.

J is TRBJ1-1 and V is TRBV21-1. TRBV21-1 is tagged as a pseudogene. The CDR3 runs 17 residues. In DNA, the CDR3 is TGTGCCAGCAGCATCCCCTCGGGGGGCTGGGGGAAGGCTGAAGCTTTCTTT. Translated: CASSIPSGGWGKAEAFF.